Below are 29 T cell receptor beta chains sequenced from a single sample in a study of shared clonotypes between healthy human individuals. The naive CD8 fraction comprised CD45RO-negative cells positively selected for CCR7 and excluded terminally differentiated effector memory CD45RA+ cells. TCRdb keeps only in-frame clones here, not all; method: immunoSEQ multiplex PCR. The sample carries roughly 2.1 million clones, more than 85% recorded once. Sequenced material: naive CD8+ T cells from PBMCs. All receptors come from a man aged 18-30 years in good health. Some clones in this sample may be carry-over from other donors' samples.

Notes on this clone: This CDR3 is also generated by other DNA sequences in the sample. The J gene is TRBJ1-3, the V gene TRBV7-6; D gene uncertain. This CDR3 region has 11 residues. Trimming left V 5 bases short and J 4 bases short, with 3 bases between. Germline-derived CDR1 and CDR2 are SGHVS and FNYEAQ. The CDR3 loop is CASSPGNTIYF. CDR3 in DNA: TGTGCCAGCAGCCCAGGAAACACCATATATTTT.

The chain carries TRBV4-1 and TRBJ2-5; 8 nucleotides agree with TRBD1. CDR3 size: 14 residues. Germline lookup yields CDR1 MGHRA and CDR2 YSYEKL. J gave up 2 bases and V 4 bases, and 3 bases lay outside the gene matches. CDR3: CASSPGGRQETQYF. The CDR3 DNA reads TGCGCCAGCAGCCCAGGGGGCCGTCAAGAGACCCAGTACTTC.

The chain carries TRBV19 and TRBJ2-3; 9 bases line up with TRBD2. The CDR3 is 18 residues long. The J segment lost 2 bases and the V segment lost 0 bases, leaving 9 bases of the junction unmatched. Looked up from germline, CDR1 is LNHDA and CDR2 is SQIVND (reference sequence). The DNA of the CDR3 is TGTGCCAGTAGTATAGACCCGGGTAGCGGGGGACTCACAGATACGCAGTATTTT. Translated, it gives CASSIDPGSGGLTDTQYF.

This chain joins TRBV10-2 and TRBJ2-1; 8 bases align to TRBD2. CDR1 is WSHSY and CDR2 is SAAADI in the germline V gene. This CDR3 is built from 17 residues. V was clipped by 3 bases and J by 5 bases; unmatched bases: 12. CDR3 loop: CASSERVTSGLDNEQFF. In DNA form, the CDR3 reads TGCGCCAGCAGTGAAAGGGTAACTAGCGGCTTAGACAATGAGCAGTTCTTC.

The genes are TRBV9 and TRBJ2-5; either TRBD1 or TRBD2 may supply D (5 bases each). Per germline, CDR1 SGDLS and CDR2 YYNGEE. This CDR3 has 16 amino acids. Trimming stripped 0 bases from V and 1 base from J, with 13 bases between. This chain's CDR3 is CASSVVEGPTQETQYF. For the CDR3, the DNA is TGTGCCAGCAGCGTAGTAGAGGGACCAACCCAAGAGACCCAGTACTTC.

The chain carries TRBV19 and TRBJ2-3; unclear D gene. The CDR3 runs to 14 residues. The V end lost 4 bases, the J end lost 2 bases, and 10 bases lay between the germline ends. CDR1 is LNHDA and CDR2 is SQIVND in the germline V gene (reference sequence). Here the CDR3 reads CASSTPWATDTQYF. CDR3 nucleotide sequence: TGTGCCAGTAGTACTCCGTGGGCCACAGATACGCAGTATTTT.

The chain recombines TRBV20-1 with TRBJ1-1; unclear D gene. This CDR3 is built from 8 residues. Trimming took off 4 bases at V and 8 bases at J, with 2 bases between the two ends. CDR1 is DFQATT and CDR2 is SNEGSKA in the germline V gene (reference sequence). The CDR3 bases are TGCAGTGCTATCGAAGCTTTCTTT. Amino acid sequence: CSAIEAFF.

The chain employs TRBV21-1 and TRBJ2-7. TRBV21-1 is given as a pseudogene. The CDR3 contains 17 residues. CDR3 bases: TGTGCCAGCAGCATTGACAGGCCGACTCGGAGGGCCCACGAGCAGTACTTC. Amino acid sequence: CASSIDRPTRRAHEQYF.

The chain links TRBV9 to TRBJ2-2, with 9 bases aligning to TRBD2. With 6 bases clipped from V and 4 bases from J, the junction kept 4 bases outside the gene matches. This CDR3 is 14 amino acids long. Per the germline V gene, CDR1 is SGDLS and CDR2 is YYNGEE. CDR3 in amino acids: CASTSGTGTGELFF. The CDR3 DNA follows: TGTGCCAGCACTAGCGGGACGGGCACCGGGGAGCTGTTTTTT.

The chain joins TRBV10-3 to TRBJ2-6, with 9 bases identical to TRBD1. This CDR3 is built from 16 residues. CDR1 and CDR2 (germline): ENHRY, SYGVKD. V was clipped by 6 bases and J by 3 bases; unmatched bases: 6. The CDR3 loop reads CAISRDRENGANVLTF. CDR3 nucleotides: TGTGCCATCAGCCGGGACAGGGAGAATGGGGCCAACGTCCTGACTTTC.

This chain joins TRBV4-3 and TRBJ2-7; no firm D call. The V end was cut by 1 base, the J end by 4 bases, with 11 bases between. Germline CDR1 and CDR2: LGHNA and YSLEER. The CDR3 has 14 residues. The CDR3, as DNA: TGCGCCAGCAGCCAAGTCGTGCTTTCGTACGAGCAGTACTTC. Translated: CASSQVVLSYEQYF.

The genes are TRBV19 and TRBJ2-7; the match to TRBD2 covers 8 bases. Trimming removed 8 bases from V and 5 bases from J; junction bases left unmatched: 11. The CDR3 totals 14 residues. Germline V lookup: CDR1 LNHDA, CDR2 SQIVND (reference sequence). CDR3 in amino acids: CASHFSGSIDEQYF. The CDR3 DNA reads as TGTGCCAGTCATTTCAGCGGGAGTATCGACGAGCAGTACTTC.

This chain links TRBV21-1 with TRBJ1-5; TRBD1 was called by the table and not checked on the DNA. TRBV21-1 represents a pseudogene. The CDR3 is 18 residues long. CDR3 amino acids: CASSKEGEDREDNQPQHF. CDR3 nucleotides: TGTGCCAGCAGCAAAGAAGGGGAGGACAGGGAAGACAATCAGCCCCAGCATTTT.

This chain uses TRBV4-1 with TRBJ2-1; 7 nucleotides match TRBD1. The CDR3 loop spans 14 amino acids. Germline values: CDR1 MGHRA, CDR2 YSYEKL. J gave up 4 bases and V 4 bases, and 4 bases lay outside the gene matches. The CDR3 nucleotides read TGCGCCAGCAGCCCTACAGGGGCGTACAATGAGCAGTTCTTC. It encodes CASSPTGAYNEQFF.

This clone came up once. The chain links TRBV15 to TRBJ2-6, with D perhaps matching TRBD1 or TRBD2 (5 bases each). V lost 0 bases, J lost 0 bases, and 21 bases lay in between. This CDR3 is 21 amino acids long. Germline V gives CDR1 LNHNV, CDR2 YYDKDF (reference sequence). The CDR3 here is CATSRDTGPQSSFSGANVLTF. The CDR3 DNA is TGTGCCACCAGCAGAGATACGGGACCACAGAGTTCGTTCTCTGGGGCCAACGTCCTGACTTTC.

V gene TRBV5-6 combines with J gene TRBJ2-3; 7 bases map to TRBD1. The CDR3 contains 19 residues. The germline gives CDR1 SGHDT, CDR2 YYEEEE. The junction had 15 bases not matched to a gene; V was cut back by 0 bases and J by 2 bases. This CDR3 is CASSLALSATGLSTDTQYF. CDR3 bases: TGTGCCAGCAGCTTGGCCTTGTCGGCGACAGGGCTGTCCACAGATACGCAGTATTTT.

This clone has more than one count but fewer than ten. The chain recombines TRBV11-2 with TRBJ1-5; weak D call: TRBD1 (5 bases). Trimming removed 5 bases at V and 10 bases at J, with 12 bases between. The V gene's germline CDR1 is SGHAT and CDR2 FQNNGV. This CDR3 is 12 amino acids long. CDR3 residues: CASSRGGSPQHF. DNA for the CDR3: TGTGCCAGCAGCCGGGGGGGAAGTCCCCAGCATTTT.

The chain is built from TRBV27 and TRBJ2-1; D call uncertain. The CDR3 has 13 residues. Between the trimmed V and J ends, which lost 1 base and 6 bases, there was a span of 7 bases. The germline V gene encodes CDR1 MNHEY and CDR2 SMNVEV (reference sequence). The chain's CDR3 is CASSLWALNEQFF. CDR3 sequence (DNA): TGTGCCAGCAGTTTATGGGCCCTCAATGAGCAGTTCTTC.

V gene TRBV18 combines with J gene TRBJ2-7; D is unclear. The CDR3 extends over 12 amino acids. From germline, CDR1 is KGHSH and CDR2 LQKENI. Trimming left V 3 bases short and J 2 bases short, with 5 bases between. The chain's CDR3 is CASSPDAYEQYF. CDR3 coding DNA: TGTGCCAGCTCACCGGACGCCTACGAGCAGTACTTC. The whole variable domain, remainder taken from reference TRBV18 and TRBJ2-7, is NAGVMQNPRHLVRRRGQEARLRCSPMKGHSHVYWYRQLPEEGLKFMVYLQKENIIDESGMPKERFSAEFPKEGPSILRIQQVVRGDSAAYFCASSPDAYEQYFGPGTRLTVT.

The V call is TRBV4-1, the J call TRBJ1-3; a possible D gene is TRBD1 (5 bases). The germline CDR1 and CDR2 sequences are MGHRA and YSYEKL. The CDR3 is made up of 15 amino acids. The V end was cut by 4 bases, the J end by 0 bases, with 10 bases between. This chain's CDR3 is CASSPTDSSGNTIYF. The CDR3 DNA is TGCGCCAGCAGCCCAACAGACAGCTCTGGAAACACCATATATTTT.

V is TRBV27 and J is TRBJ2-7, with TRBD1 identical over 8 bases. J was trimmed by 3 bases and V by 2 bases; bases with no gene match: 12. CDR1 MNHEY and CDR2 SMNVEV come from the germline V gene (reference sequence). CDR3 length equals 17 residues. The CDR3 DNA reads as TGTGCCAGCAGTTTAACCTTCTCCGGGACAGGATTCTACGAGCAGTACTTC. This gives the protein CASSLTFSGTGFYEQYF.

V gene TRBV18 combines with J gene TRBJ1-5, with TRBD1 as a possible D gene (5 bases). The CDR3 is 16 residues long. V shed 5 bases and J shed 6 bases, with 20 bases lying between them. CDR1 KGHSH and CDR2 LQKENI come from the germline V gene. CDR3 loop: CASSVDRGSVGQPQHF. The CDR3 nucleotides read TGTGCCAGCTCAGTGGACCGGGGCAGCGTCGGTCAGCCCCAGCATTTT.

The chain recombines TRBV7-9 with TRBJ2-7; 10 bases fit TRBD2. The CDR3 is 15 amino acids. Germline CDR1 reads SEHNR; CDR2 reads FQNEAQ (reference sequence). Unmatched junction bases numbered 8, after V lost 5 bases and J lost 4 bases. This CDR3 reads CASSTKREGQYEQYF. CDR3 nucleotides: TGTGCCAGCAGCACCAAGCGGGAGGGTCAATACGAGCAGTACTTC.

V gene TRBV27 combines with J gene TRBJ2-1; TRBD2 is a possible D gene (6 bases). CDR3 length: 13 residues. The V end lost 8 bases, the J end lost 7 bases, and 15 bases lay between the germline ends. Germline loops: CDR1 MNHEY, CDR2 SMNVEV (reference sequence). This chain's CDR3 is CASGRPSGNEQFF. As DNA, the CDR3 is TGTGCCAGCGGGAGGCCCTCGGGGAATGAGCAGTTCTTC.

V is TRBV15 and J is TRBJ2-7; 8 nucleotides line up with TRBD2. Germline values: CDR1 LNHNV, CDR2 YYDKDF (reference sequence). The trim removed 5 bases at V and 5 bases at J, leaving 17 bases unmatched. The CDR3 is 17 residues long. The CDR3 DNA is TGTGCCACCAGCGGGCAGGGCTGGGGGACTAGACCCGACGAGCAGTACTTC. It translates to CATSGQGWGTRPDEQYF.

The V and J genes are TRBV7-9 and TRBJ2-3; 13 nucleotides agree with TRBD2. Per the germline V gene, CDR1 is SEHNR and CDR2 is FQNEAQ (reference sequence). The CDR3 is 17 amino acids. The V gene end was trimmed by 5 bases and the J gene end by 9 bases; junction bases not matched to a gene: 14. The DNA for the CDR3 is TGTGCCAGCAGCACCCGGACTAGCGGGAGAGACACACGCACGCAGTATTTT. This gives the protein CASSTRTSGRDTRTQYF.

This clone was recorded once. V and J are TRBV28 and TRBJ1-2; 8 positions match TRBD1. The CDR3 runs 17 residues. V gave up 4 bases and J gave up 8 bases; unmatched junction bases: 18. Germline values: CDR1 MDHEN, CDR2 SYDVKM. The CDR3 region has the DNA TGTGCCAGCAGTTCGCACCGCCGACAGGGGCTGATGCGAGGCTACACCTTC. Translated, it gives CASSSHRRQGLMRGYTF.

The chain links TRBV27 to TRBJ1-1; D gene ambiguous. Germline loops: CDR1 MNHEY, CDR2 SMNVEV (reference sequence). V lost 2 bases, J lost 0 bases, and 7 bases lay in between. This CDR3 region has 14 residues. The CDR3 spells CASSLRAMNTEAFF. The CDR3 DNA follows: TGTGCCAGCAGTTTAAGGGCAATGAACACTGAAGCTTTCTTT.

Details on this clone: Other nucleotide sequences in the sample specify the same CDR3. The gene calls are TRBV9 and TRBJ1-2; D might be TRBD1 (5 bases). V was shortened by 0 bases and J by 8 bases, with 11 bases between the two germline ends. Germline V gene sequence: CDR1 SGDLS, CDR2 YYNGEE. There are 13 residues in the CDR3. The CDR3: CASSVGGADGYTF. The CDR3 DNA is TGTGCCAGCAGCGTAGGTGGGGCAGACGGCTACACCTTC.